This is a list of T cell receptor beta chains from one sample in a study of vaccination and CD4 T cells after COVID-19. Which antigens these TCRs recognize remains unknown. MiXCR, run by TCRdb on the PCR reads, gives a single entry per CDR3 protein. This sample yields more than 9,000 distinct CDR3 sequences, of which roughly 61% are seen a single time; 8% belongs to the top ten. What was sequenced was CD4+ T cells from blood, cultured in vitro. The receptor source for this set is a human donor who had recovered from COVID-19. Both conserved end residues are trimmed from each CDR3.

CDR3	J	V
SAPTRRGRSDTQY	TRBJ2-3	TRBV20-1
SAIGTGLVIRETQY	TRBJ2-5	TRBV20-1
AISERSQGGDNEQF	TRBJ2-1	TRBV10-3
ASSAAGETQY	TRBJ2-5	TRBV7-2
SAGTSGADTQY	TRBJ2-3	TRBV20-1
SALGWNQPQH	TRBJ1-5	TRBV20-1
ASSPQGKETQY	TRBJ2-5	TRBV7-3
ASRSQGTSNTEAF	TRBJ1-1	TRBV7-2
SARDGGTSGRNEQF	TRBJ2-1	TRBV20-1
SAEQGFQETQY	TRBJ2-5	TRBV20-1
ASKKQANYGYT	TRBJ1-2	TRBV28
AIRDSGSGELF	TRBJ2-2	TRBV10-3
ASRDRQRLTIQETQY	TRBJ2-5	TRBV6-1
AWRAGTGQIYLH	TRBJ1-6	TRBV30
ASSQTGMNTEAF	TRBJ1-1	TRBV12-3/TRBV12-4